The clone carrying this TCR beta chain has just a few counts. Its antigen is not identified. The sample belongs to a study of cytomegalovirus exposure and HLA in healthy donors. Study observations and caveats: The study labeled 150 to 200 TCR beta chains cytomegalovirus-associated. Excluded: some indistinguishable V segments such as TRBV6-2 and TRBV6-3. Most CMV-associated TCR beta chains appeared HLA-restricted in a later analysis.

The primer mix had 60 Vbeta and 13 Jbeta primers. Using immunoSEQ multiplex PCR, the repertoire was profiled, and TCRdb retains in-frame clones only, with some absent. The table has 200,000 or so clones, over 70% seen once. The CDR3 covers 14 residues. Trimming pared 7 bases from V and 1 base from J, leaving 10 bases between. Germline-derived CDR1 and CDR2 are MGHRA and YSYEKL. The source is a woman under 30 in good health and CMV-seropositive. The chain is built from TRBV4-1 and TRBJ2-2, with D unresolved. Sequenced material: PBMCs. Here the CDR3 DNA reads TGCGCCAGCACCTTCGACTTGAACACCGGGGAGCTGTTTTTT. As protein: CASTFDLNTGELFF.